The next 23 T cell receptor beta chains were all read from a single sample in a study of T cell repertoires in aging, cancer and after chemotherapy. TRB rearrangements spanning V, D and J were amplified using mixed TRB-A/B primers. One entry per CDR3 protein, called by TCRdb with MiXCR from the multiplex PCR reads. The data contain about 9,200 distinct CDR3 sequences, more than 25% of them seen just once; the ten biggest clones take up about 2.8%. The template was genomic DNA from peripheral blood, not RNA. The material sequenced was blood. These TCRs come from a human donor in good health.

V is TRBV11-3 and J is TRBJ2-1; 13 positions agree with TRBD2. J gave up 6 bases and V 5 bases, and 7 bases lay outside the gene matches. This CDR3 is built from 16 residues. Germline-derived CDR1 and CDR2 are SGHNT and YENEEA. CDR3 nucleotides: TGTGCCAGCAGCCGTACTAGCGGGAGGGCCCTCAATGAGCAGTTCTTC. As protein: CASSRTSGRALNEQFF.

By share of the sample, this clonotype is medium-sized (0.01 to 0.1%). V usage is TRBV27 and J usage is TRBJ2-7; 8 nucleotides line up with TRBD2. Germline CDR1 and CDR2: MNHEY and SMNVEV (reference sequence). CDR3 length: 14 amino acids. Unmatched junction bases numbered 3, after V lost 2 bases and J lost 3 bases. The CDR3 reads CASSLQRERYEQYF. The CDR3 DNA reads TGTGCCAGCAGTTTACAGCGGGAGCGCTACGAGCAGTACTTC.

This clonotype was observed a handful of times. This chain joins TRBV6-1 and TRBJ2-2; TRBD1 matches 11 bases. CDR3 length: 15 amino acids. With V trimmed by 4 bases and J by 3 bases, 1 base remained unmatched. Germline values: CDR1 MNHNS, CDR2 SASEGT. The CDR3 is CASSGGQGDTGELFF. The CDR3 DNA is TGTGCCAGCAGTGGGGGACAGGGGGACACCGGGGAGCTGTTTTTT.

The chain uses TRBV29-1 and TRBJ1-1; possibly TRBD1 for D (5 bases). Germline CDR1 is SQVTM and CDR2 is ANQGSEA. Trimming shortened V by 1 base and J by 8 bases, and 17 bases separated the two germline ends. This CDR3 is 14 amino acids long. In DNA form, the CDR3 reads TGCAGCGTTGAAGGGTGGAGGGGCGATAGGGAAGCTTTCTTT. Translating gives CSVEGWRGDREAFF.

The chain employs TRBV15 and TRBJ1-5; D is unclear. The V and J ends lost 1 base and 1 base respectively, with 11 bases between them. The CDR3 is made up of 16 amino acids. Germline CDR1 LNHNV, CDR2 YYDKDF (reference sequence). The CDR3 nucleotides read TGTGCCACCAGCAGAGGGGGTTTGGGAAGCAATCAGCCCCAGCATTTT. It encodes CATSRGGLGSNQPQHF.

This clonotype was counted only a few times. The rearrangement links TRBV19 to TRBJ1-3; D is unresolved. V was shortened by 5 bases and J by 4 bases, with 9 bases between the two germline ends. Germline-derived CDR1 and CDR2 are LNHDA and SQIVND (reference sequence). This CDR3 is 13 amino acids long. CDR3 nucleotide sequence: TGTGCCAGTAGTCCCATCGGGGGAAACACCATATATTTT. Its protein product is CASSPIGGNTIYF.

Details on this clonotype: A much larger clone lies one base from this, so it may be a read error. The gene calls are TRBV18 and TRBJ2-6; D ambiguous. Germline V lookup: CDR1 KGHSH, CDR2 LQKENI. This CDR3 spans 14 amino acids. Written as DNA, the CDR3 is TGTGCCAGCTCACCCCTAACTGGGACCAACGTCCTGACTTTC. Amino acids: CASSPLTGTNVLTF.

In this sample, this clonotype is medium-sized. The chain has TRBV19 and TRBJ2-1, with D possibly matching TRBD2 (6 bases). The CDR3 has 14 amino acids. V gave up 3 bases and J gave up 6 bases, with 12 bases separating them. Looked up from germline, CDR1 is LNHDA and CDR2 is SQIVND (reference sequence). The CDR3 nucleotides read TGTGCCAGTAGTATGGCTAGCGAGGTCAATGAGCAGTTCTTC. Its protein product is CASSMASEVNEQFF.

By sample share, this clonotype is medium-sized. The chain combines TRBV11-3 with TRBJ2-3; TRBD1 or TRBD2 may be the D gene (6 bases each). The CDR3 contains 13 residues. V lost 5 bases and J lost 4, with 10 bases in between. The germline gives CDR1 SGHNT, CDR2 YENEEA. The CDR3 DNA follows: TGTGCCAGCAGCGGGGGGCGAGCAGATACGCAGTATTTT. It codes for CASSGGRADTQYF. The whole variable domain, filled in from reference TRBV11-3 and TRBJ2-3, reads EAGVVQSPRYKIIEKKQPVAFWCNPISGHNTLYWYLQNLGQGPELLIRYENEEAVDDSQLPKDRFSAERLKGVDSTLKIQPAELGDSAVYLCASSGGRADTQYFGPGTRLTVL.

The chain couples TRBV11-3 to TRBJ2-7; a possible D gene is TRBD2 (7 bases). This CDR3 contains 15 residues. Germline CDR1 and CDR2: SGHNT and YENEEA. The V gene lost 5 bases and the J gene lost 1 base, with 15 bases spanning the gap. The CDR3 DNA is TGTGCCAGCAGCCATAGGGGGGGGCGATCCTACGAGCAGTACTTC. Its protein is CASSHRGGRSYEQYF. Complete variable domain (other parts from reference TRBV11-3 and TRBJ2-7): EAGVVQSPRYKIIEKKQPVAFWCNPISGHNTLYWYLQNLGQGPELLIRYENEEAVDDSQLPKDRFSAERLKGVDSTLKIQPAELGDSAVYLCASSHRGGRSYEQYFGPGTRLTVT.

The J gene is TRBJ1-2, the V gene TRBV5-5; D gene uncertain. Germline lookup yields CDR1 SGHKS and CDR2 YYEKEE (reference sequence). Between the trimmed V and J ends, which lost 7 bases and 4 bases, there was a span of 11 bases. The CDR3 runs 12 residues. CDR3 bases: TGTGCCAGCGGACCCAGCCCCTATGGCTACACCTTC. It codes for CASGPSPYGYTF.

This clonotype was seen more than once but under ten times. CDR3 coding DNA: TGTGCCCCCACAGGTGGGGGGAACTACGAGCAGTACTTC. Protein product: CAPTGGGNYEQYF. The chain couples TRBV6-2 or TRBV6-3 to TRBJ2-7; a weak D match, TRBD2 (6 bases). The CDR3 covers 13 residues. Deletions cut 11 bases from V and 3 bases from J, with 17 bases between. Germline CDR1 and CDR2: MNHEY and SVGEGT.

This clonotype is labeled as medium-sized. V is TRBV19 and J is TRBJ2-3; D possibly corresponds to TRBD1 (6 bases). There are 14 residues in the CDR3. Germline V CDR1 and CDR2: LNHDA, SQIVND (reference sequence). Trimming removed 5 bases from V and 0 bases from J, with 9 bases in between. The CDR3 region is CASSWQGSTDTQYF. CDR3 in DNA: TGTGCCAGTAGTTGGCAGGGGAGCACAGATACGCAGTATTTT.

By sample fraction, this clonotype is medium-sized. This rearrangement joins TRBV11-3 to TRBJ1-2; TRBD1 aligns across 8 bases. CDR1 and CDR2 from the germline V gene are SGHNT and YENEEA. The junction had 3 bases not matched to a gene; V was cut back by 5 bases and J by 4 bases. This CDR3 is built from 13 residues. The CDR3 nucleotides read TGTGCCAGCAGCGGGGACAGGACCTATGGCTACACCTTC. Its translation: CASSGDRTYGYTF.

This clonotype was detected once. V and J are TRBV7-9 and TRBJ2-4; D unclear. CDR1 and CDR2 from the germline V gene are SEHNR and FQNEAQ (reference sequence). The CDR3 has 12 amino acids. V lost 5 bases and J 7 bases, leaving 9 bases between the germline ends. CDR3 region: CASSLVGNIQYF. The CDR3 DNA follows: TGTGCCAGCAGCCTGGTGGGGAACATTCAGTACTTC.

CDR3 DNA sequence: TGTGCCAGTACCCCACGGGGGGGCCGCTCCCCCAATGAGCAGTTCTTC. This translates into CASTPRGGRSPNEQFF. The V gene is TRBV19, the J gene TRBJ2-1; TRBD2 agrees at 8 bases. The CDR3 has 16 residues. J was trimmed by 6 bases and V by 7 bases; bases with no gene match: 14. The V gene's germline CDR1 is LNHDA and CDR2 SQIVND (reference sequence).

This clonotype was observed a handful of times. The V and J genes are TRBV11-3 and TRBJ1-4; 9 nucleotides line up with TRBD1. Germline V gene data show CDR1 as SGHNT and CDR2 as YENEEA. The ends lost 5 bases at V and 7 bases at J; junction bases unmatched: 2. The CDR3 has 13 residues. The CDR3 DNA follows: TGTGCCAGCAGCGCGGACAGGGGTGAAAAACTGTTTTTT. Protein: CASSADRGEKLFF.

The chain's CDR3 is CSARTSGVWDTQYF. The CDR3 nucleotides are TGCAGTGCAAGGACTAGCGGGGTTTGGGATACGCAGTATTTT. V is TRBV20-1 and J is TRBJ2-3; 12 bases map to TRBD2. This CDR3 is built from 14 residues. Germline V lookup: CDR1 DFQATT, CDR2 SNEGSKA (reference sequence). V trimming: 6 bases; J trimming: 6 bases; junction bases outside the gene matches: 7.

This clonotype is labeled medium-sized. The genes are TRBV29-1 and TRBJ2-5; 7 nucleotides agree with TRBD2. Trimming at V came to 7 bases and at J to 4 bases, leaving 6 bases not matched to a gene. CDR3 length: 12 residues. The germline gives CDR1 SQVTM, CDR2 ANQGSEA. The CDR3 loop reads CSAWERGETQYF. CDR3 coding DNA: TGCAGCGCATGGGAGCGGGGAGAGACCCAGTACTTC. The full variable domain, with the rest looked up from reference TRBV29-1 and TRBJ2-5, is SAVISQKPSRDICQRGTSLTIQCQVDSQVTMMFWYRQQPGQSLTLIATANQGSEATYESGFVIDKFPISRPNLTFSTLTVSNMSPEDSSIYLCSAWERGETQYFGPGTRLLVL.

The chain uses TRBV27 and TRBJ2-5; no reliable D call. The CDR3 is 15 amino acids. V was clipped by 10 bases and J by 2 bases, with 20 bases between them. The germline V gene encodes CDR1 MNHEY and CDR2 SMNVEV (reference sequence). In DNA, the CDR3 is TGTGCCACCATACTACGGGCCCTTTCACAAGAGACCCAGTACTTC. The encoded protein is CATILRALSQETQYF.

Within the sample, this clonotype is medium-sized. The J gene is TRBJ2-7, the V gene TRBV29-1, with 7 bases identical to TRBD2. V lost 4 bases, J lost 6 bases, and 12 bases stayed unmatched. Germline V lookup: CDR1 SQVTM, CDR2 ANQGSEA. The CDR3 is 14 amino acids. The CDR3, as DNA: TGCAGCGTTGTGACAGATATCTCGGGGGGCGAGCAGTACTTC. Translation gives CSVVTDISGGEQYF.

The V gene is TRBV2, the J gene TRBJ2-7, with D maybe TRBD2 (5 bases). In germline, CDR1 is SNHLY, CDR2 FYNNEI. The CDR3 consists of 14 residues. The ends were cut back, 1 base at V and 2 bases at J, with 9 bases in the middle. The CDR3 region is CASSEGGFPYEQYF. The CDR3 coding sequence is TGTGCCAGCAGTGAAGGAGGGTTCCCCTACGAGCAGTACTTC.

The chain joins TRBV19 to TRBJ2-2, with D possibly TRBD2 on 6 matching bases. This CDR3 contains 15 residues. Germline CDR1 reads LNHDA; CDR2 reads SQIVND (reference sequence). Trimming removed 4 bases from V and 1 base from J, with 10 bases in between. The CDR3 loop reads CASSTGDWNTGELFF. CDR3 DNA sequence: TGTGCCAGTAGTACGGGGGACTGGAACACCGGGGAGCTGTTTTTT.